The subject of this entry is one TCR beta chain. RNA transcripts served as template for amplifying TCR beta CDR3 sequences. HTBI primers were employed in first-round RT-PCR, then a second-round multiplex PCR followed. TCRdb re-called the multiplex PCR reads with MiXCR, one entry per CDR3 protein. The sample has roughly 1.1 million distinct CDR3 sequences; approximately 35% are singletons. The record originates from a study of Graves' ophthalmopathy and Graves' hyperthyroidism. Hyperthyroidism patients were newly diagnosed, under 2 months' duration, aged 18 to 65. This CDR3 has 15 residues. Looked up from germline, CDR1 is MGHRA and CDR2 is YSYEKL. V lost 1 base to trimming and J lost 3 bases, with 12 bases between them.

The sequence was obtained from an adult man with Graves' hyperthyroidism. The chain uses TRBV4-1 and TRBJ1-2; possibly TRBD1 for D (5 bases). Sequencing was performed on peripheral blood or thyroid tissue (not recorded which). This CDR3 reads CASSQAFGGDYGYTF. The CDR3 nucleotides read TGCGCCAGCAGCCAAGCCTTTGGGGGAGACTATGGCTACACCTTC.